This T cell receptor beta chain was recorded in a study of cytotoxic CD8 clonotypes in ibrutinib-treated CLL. Sequencing was performed with immunoSEQ multiplex PCR; in TCRdb, only in-frame clones are kept and a portion is missing. This table has 250,000 to 350,000 clones, roughly four fifths appearing once. Looked up from germline, CDR1 is SGDLS and CDR2 is YYNGEE. The CDR3 runs to 13 residues. V was shortened by 2 bases and J by 4 bases, with 9 bases between the two germline ends. Sample: PBMCs, taken at disease progression, from a patient treated with ibrutinib. The chain combines TRBV9 with TRBJ1-2; unclear D gene. The TCR originated in a human donor with chronic lymphocytic leukemia. DNA for the CDR3: TGTGCCAGCAGCGTTGACATTAGCTATGGCTACACCTTC. Protein: CASSVDISYGYTF.